Each of the 30 T cell receptor beta chains below was sequenced from the same sample in a study of blood T cell repertoires in COVID-19. Measured with immunoSEQ multiplex PCR; TCRdb has only the in-frame clones, and not every one. This table has under 120,000 clones, about 85% appearing once. Sequenced material: peripheral blood. Receptors were obtained from a human donor in a cohort sampled during active COVID-19.

This rearrangement joins TRBV6-1 to TRBJ2-3, with D possibly being TRBD1 (6 bases). Trimming left V 2 bases short and J 4 bases short, with 7 bases between. The CDR3 has 13 amino acids. From germline, CDR1 is MNHNS and CDR2 SASEGT. The DNA of the CDR3 is TGTGCCAGCAGTGAAACAGGGTCAGATACGCAGTATTTT. Translated, it gives CASSETGSDTQYF.

This clone was counted a single time. The rearrangement uses TRBV18 and TRBJ2-3, with D hard to call. Trimming left V 3 bases short and J 4 bases short, with 17 bases between. The length of the CDR3 is 16 residues. From germline, CDR1 is KGHSH and CDR2 LQKENI. The CDR3 sequence: CASSPYARLSADTQYF. The CDR3 DNA is TGTGCCAGCTCACCTTACGCGAGACTCAGCGCAGATACGCAGTATTTT.

The count of this clone is one. The chain couples TRBV2 to TRBJ2-2; D perhaps matches TRBD1 (6 bases). CDR1 is SNHLY and CDR2 is FYNNEI in the germline V gene. Deletions cut 4 bases from V and 1 base from J, with 10 bases between. The CDR3 is 15 residues long. The CDR3 loop is CASSAQGRNTGELFF. The CDR3 region has the DNA TGTGCCAGCAGTGCACAGGGACGGAACACCGGGGAGCTGTTTTTT.

CDR3 loop: CAISEPTSGSNEQFF. Written as DNA, the CDR3 is TGTGCCATCAGTGAACCGACTAGCGGGAGCAATGAGCAGTTCTTC. J is TRBJ2-1 and V is TRBV10-3; TRBD2 aligns across 12 bases. CDR3 length: 15 residues. Unmatched junction bases numbered 3, after V lost 3 bases and J lost 6 bases. Germline CDR1 ENHRY, CDR2 SYGVKD.

As to this clone: A read error may account for a junction end that differs from germline. The CDR3 loop is CASSLLGSVADF. For the CDR3, the DNA is TGTGCCAGCAGTTTACTTGGATCCGTGGCGGACTTC. The chain carries TRBV28 and TRBJ2-7; D gene unclear. Looked up from germline, CDR1 is MDHEN and CDR2 is SYDVKM. This CDR3 region has 12 residues.

This rearrangement joins TRBV6-5 to TRBJ2-7, with 8 bases matching TRBD1. This CDR3 is 15 amino acids long. Per germline, CDR1 MNHEY and CDR2 SVGAGI. J gave up 3 bases and V 6 bases, and 10 bases lay outside the gene matches. The CDR3 DNA reads as TGTGCCAGCAGAACACAGGGGGAACGGTACTACGAGCAGTACTTC. It specifies CASRTQGERYYEQYF.

The chain uses TRBV25-1 and TRBJ2-2; 8 bases match TRBD1. J was trimmed by 7 bases and V by 6 bases; bases with no gene match: 16. Looked up from germline, CDR1 is MGHDK and CDR2 is SYGVNS. This CDR3 region has 17 residues. The CDR3 coding sequence is TGTGCCAGCAGCCAAGCTCTGGGACAGGCGGGCGTCGGGGAGCTGTTTTTT. This encodes CASSQALGQAGVGELFF. The variable domain in full, completed from reference TRBV25-1 and TRBJ2-2, reads EADIYQTPRYLVIGTGKKITLECSQTMGHDKMYWYQQDPGMELHLIHYSYGVNSTEKGDLSSESTVSRIRTEHFPLTLESARPSHTSQYLCASSQALGQAGVGELFFGEGSRLTVL.

This clone was seen a single time. The chain combines TRBV3-1 (or the pseudogene TRBV3-2) with TRBJ2-3, with unresolved D. Germline loops: CDR1 LGHDT, CDR2 YNNKEL (reference sequence). Trimming left V 1 base short and J 0 bases short, with 5 bases between. The CDR3 runs to 14 residues. CDR3 in DNA: TGTGCCAGCAGCCAAGCTACTAGCACAGATACGCAGTATTTT. Protein product: CASSQATSTDTQYF.

The gene calls are TRBV6-5 and TRBJ1-4; D remains ambiguous. Trimming cost V 0 bases and J 12 bases, with 14 bases left between them. This CDR3 is 14 amino acids long. Germline loops: CDR1 MNHEY, CDR2 SVGAGI. For the CDR3, the DNA is TGTGCCAGCAGTTACTCGGAACTTTACGGGGAACTGTTTTTT. Its translation is CASSYSELYGELFF.

The chain joins TRBV24-1 to TRBJ2-2, with 9 bases aligning to TRBD1. The CDR3 extends over 15 amino acids. The germline CDR1 and CDR2 sequences are KGHDR and SFDVKD. After removal of 7 bases from V and 1 base from J, the junction contained 3 bases not matched to a gene. The CDR3: CATRPGQGNTGELFF. CDR3 sequence (DNA): TGTGCCACCAGACCGGGACAGGGGAACACCGGGGAGCTGTTTTTT.

The genes are TRBV19 and TRBJ2-3; D perhaps matches TRBD2 (7 bases). The CDR3 sequence is 14 residues long. Germline lookup yields CDR1 LNHDA and CDR2 SQIVND (reference sequence). V gave up 6 bases and J gave up 8 bases, with 18 bases separating them. CDR3 residues: CASRGGGGSGTQYF. The CDR3 region has the DNA TGTGCCAGTAGGGGGGGCGGGGGCTCAGGTACGCAGTATTTT.

This clone appeared once. The chain joins TRBV7-2 to TRBJ2-3; 9 bases fit TRBD2. This CDR3 contains 17 residues. Germline CDR1 reads SGHTA; CDR2 reads FQGNSA. V shed 2 bases, J shed 1 base, and the junction held 7 bases outside the gene matches. CDR3 sequence (DNA): TGTGCCAGCAGCTTACCGGCCGTAGCGGGGGGCACAGATACGCAGTATTTT. Its translation is CASSLPAVAGGTDTQYF.

J is TRBJ2-5 and V is TRBV2, with 12 bases identical to TRBD2. V was pared by 4 bases and J by 0 bases, with 3 bases of the junction left unmatched. The germline V gene has CDR1 SNHLY and CDR2 FYNNEI. The CDR3 has 16 amino acids. Here the CDR3 DNA reads TGTGCCAGCAGTGGGACTAGCGGGGTGTACCAAGAGACCCAGTACTTC. Translated, it gives CASSGTSGVYQETQYF.

This chain connects TRBV4-3 to TRBJ1-2; 9 positions match TRBD1. V shed 0 bases, J shed 3 bases, and the junction held 14 bases outside the gene matches. Germline CDR1 and CDR2: LGHNA and YSLEER. The CDR3 has 19 residues. CDR3 residues: CASSQDRGQGPAYDYGYTF. DNA of the CDR3: TGCGCCAGCAGCCAAGATAGGGGACAGGGACCCGCCTATGACTATGGCTACACCTTC.

The gene calls are TRBV7-9 and TRBJ2-5; D is possibly TRBD2 (7 bases). Germline lookup yields CDR1 SEHNR and CDR2 FQNEAQ (reference sequence). Trimming removed 3 bases from V and 4 bases from J, with 9 bases in between. This CDR3 is 13 amino acids long. The CDR3 sequence: CASSLGGRETQYF. The CDR3, as DNA: TGTGCCAGCAGCTTGGGGGGGCGAGAGACCCAGTACTTC. Supplemented by reference TRBV7-9 and TRBJ2-5, the full variable domain reads DTGVSQNPRHKITKRGQNVTFRCDPISEHNRLYWYRQTLGQGPEFLTYFQNEAQLEKSRLLSDRFSAERPKGSFSTLEIQRTEQGDSAMYLCASSLGGRETQYFGPGTRLLVL.

The gene calls are TRBV6-2 or TRBV6-3 and TRBJ2-3; 11 nucleotides agree with TRBD2. The V and J ends lost 6 bases and 6 bases, in that order; junction bases with no gene match: 8. Per germline, CDR1 MNHEY and CDR2 SVGEGT. The CDR3 is 15 amino acids. The CDR3 loop is CASSLSGGAWDTQYF. CDR3 bases: TGTGCCAGCAGCCTTAGCGGGGGGGCCTGGGATACGCAGTATTTT.

This chain uses TRBV10-3 with TRBJ2-3, with 14 bases lining up with TRBD2. Germline V gives CDR1 ENHRY, CDR2 SYGVKD. The J segment lost 4 bases and the V segment lost 10 bases, leaving 7 bases of the junction unmatched. The CDR3 has 15 amino acids. The CDR3: CATYETSGGADTQYF. The CDR3 DNA is TGTGCCACTTACGAGACTAGCGGGGGGGCAGATACGCAGTATTTT.

CDR3 protein: CASRRTGSYNSPLHF. For the CDR3, the DNA is TGTGCCAGCAGAAGGACAGGCTCCTATAATTCACCCCTCCACTTT. The chain carries TRBV28 and TRBJ1-6; 7 nucleotides match TRBD1. Germline V lookup: CDR1 MDHEN, CDR2 SYDVKM. CDR3 length: 15 amino acids. The V and J ends lost 6 bases and 0 bases, in that order; junction bases with no gene match: 2.

The V gene is TRBV9, the J gene TRBJ2-3, with D perhaps TRBD1 (6 bases). V gave up 4 bases and J gave up 2 bases, with 14 bases separating them. The germline V gene encodes CDR1 SGDLS and CDR2 YYNGEE. The CDR3 runs 15 residues. Here the CDR3 DNA reads TGTGCCAGCAGCTTTCGACAGGCAGACACAGATACGCAGTATTTT. It yields the protein CASSFRQADTDTQYF.

A single count supports this clone. This sequence joins TRBV6-1 and TRBJ1-4; unclear D gene. Germline V lookup: CDR1 MNHNS, CDR2 SASEGT. The V and J ends lost 3 bases and 7 bases respectively, with 6 bases between them. The CDR3 totals 12 residues. The CDR3 nucleotides are TGTGCCAGCAGTGAGCGTCGTGAAAAACTGTTTTTT. This sequence encodes CASSERREKLFF.

This sequence joins TRBV5-4 and TRBJ1-2; D unresolved. The CDR3 runs 14 residues. CDR1 is SGHNT and CDR2 is YYREEE in the germline V gene (reference sequence). Between the trimmed V and J ends, which lost 0 bases and 5 bases, there was a span of 11 bases. DNA for the CDR3: TGTGCCAGCAGCTTGGCTGGAGAACCTTATGGCTACACCTTC. Protein: CASSLAGEPYGYTF.

The rearrangement joins TRBV2 to TRBJ2-3; TRBD1 matches at 8 bases. Germline CDR1 reads SNHLY; CDR2 reads FYNNEI. This CDR3 is built from 16 residues. The junction had 9 bases not matched to a gene; V was cut back by 5 bases and J by 2 bases. CDR3 amino acids: CASSTDRESFTDTQYF. CDR3 bases: TGTGCCAGCAGTACGGACAGGGAATCGTTCACAGATACGCAGTATTTT.

V gene TRBV5-6 combines with J gene TRBJ1-2, with 7 bases lining up with TRBD1. CDR3 length: 13 amino acids. Germline assignment: CDR1 SGHDT and CDR2 YYEEEE. V dropped 3 bases and J dropped 6; count of bases not matched to a gene: 5. CDR3 protein: CASSSEQGDGYTF. Written as DNA, the CDR3 is TGTGCCAGCAGCTCCGAGCAGGGGGATGGCTACACCTTC.

The CDR3 region is CASSIAAGGSYEQYF. The DNA for the CDR3 is TGTGCCAGTAGTATAGCAGCGGGAGGGAGCTACGAGCAGTACTTC. The rearrangement joins TRBV19 to TRBJ2-7; 10 nucleotides agree with TRBD2. J lost 3 bases, V lost 1 base, and 3 bases had no gene match. Per germline, CDR1 LNHDA and CDR2 SQIVND (reference sequence). This CDR3 has 15 residues.

This clone was seen more than once but under ten times. The gene calls are TRBV5-1 and TRBJ2-1; 13 bases match TRBD2. The germline V gene encodes CDR1 SGHRS and CDR2 YFSETQ. The CDR3 consists of 18 residues. V was pared by 4 bases and J by 0 bases, with 7 bases of the junction left unmatched. For the CDR3, the DNA is TGCGCCAGCAGCGGCATGGGACTAGCGGGAAGCTCCTACAATGAGCAGTTCTTC. This gives the protein CASSGMGLAGSSYNEQFF.

In nucleotides, the CDR3 is TGTGCCAGCAGCCTCGGGGTTGTGGGGACAGGGGGAATCACTGAAGCTTTCTTT. It encodes CASSLGVVGTGGITEAFF. The chain recombines TRBV7-3 with TRBJ1-1; the match to TRBD1 covers 11 bases. Germline V lookup: CDR1 SGHTA, CDR2 FQGTGA. The junction had 15 bases not matched to a gene; V was cut back by 5 bases and J by 4 bases. This CDR3 has 18 amino acids.

The chain uses TRBV10-2 and TRBJ2-5; possible D gene TRBD2, 5 bases. V gave up 2 bases and J gave up 4 bases, with 11 bases separating them. Germline lookup yields CDR1 WSHSY and CDR2 SAAADI. This CDR3 is 14 amino acids long. CDR3 amino acids: CASSEAAGVETQYF. The CDR3 DNA reads TGCGCCAGCAGTGAGGCAGCCGGGGTAGAGACCCAGTACTTC.

The chain links TRBV7-2 to TRBJ1-5, with D perhaps matching TRBD1 (6 bases). There are 14 residues in the CDR3. Germline V gene data show CDR1 as SGHTA and CDR2 as FQGNSA. V lost 4 bases to trimming and J lost 1 base, with 8 bases between them. Written as DNA, the CDR3 is TGTGCCAGCAGCTATGACAGGAGCAATCAGCCCCAGCATTTT. It codes for CASSYDRSNQPQHF.

The chain couples TRBV7-8 to TRBJ2-7; TRBD1 might be the D (6 bases). Germline assignment: CDR1 SGHVS and CDR2 FQNEAQ. Trimming took off 1 base at V and 0 bases at J, with 13 bases between the two ends. This CDR3 has 16 residues. The CDR3 DNA is TGTGCCAGCAGCTTAGTCGGGACATCTAGCTCCTACGAGCAGTACTTC. This encodes CASSLVGTSSSYEQYF.

V usage is TRBV19 and J usage is TRBJ1-2; TRBD1 is a possible D gene (6 bases). Germline V gives CDR1 LNHDA, CDR2 SQIVND (reference sequence). The CDR3 contains 15 residues. Trimming removed 4 bases at V and 4 bases at J, with 16 bases between. The CDR3 spells CASSRNRARGYGYTF. The CDR3 DNA follows: TGTGCCAGTAGTAGAAACAGGGCCAGGGGCTATGGCTACACCTTC.